One sample yielded the 27 T cell receptor beta chains listed below, sequenced in a study of blood T cell repertoires in COVID-19. TCRdb's table, derived via immunoSEQ multiplex PCR, lists solely in-frame clones and lacks some. Of more than 300,000 clones in the sample, around 86% are singletons; the top ten hold under 2%. Sequences were obtained from peripheral blood. The receptors derive from a woman in her fifties or sixties with acute or convalescent COVID-19.

The V gene is TRBV6-5, the J gene TRBJ2-7; 7 bases are a match to TRBD2. This CDR3 spans 14 amino acids. The trim removed 2 bases at V and 6 bases at J, leaving 7 bases unmatched. Looked up from germline, CDR1 is MNHEY and CDR2 is SVGAGI. The CDR3 sequence is CASSYRLADGEQYF. CDR3 coding DNA: TGTGCCAGCAGTTACCGACTAGCAGATGGCGAGCAGTACTTC.

J is TRBJ2-7 and V is TRBV21-1; TRBD1 reflects the table's D call only, with no check against the DNA. TRBV21-1 is a recognized pseudogene. The CDR3 is made up of 12 amino acids. The CDR3 sequence: CARETGSYEQYF. DNA for the CDR3: TGTGCCAGGGAGACAGGGAGCTACGAGCAGTACTTC.

The genes are TRBV9 and TRBJ2-2; 7 bases align to TRBD1. This CDR3 comprises 14 residues. V gave up 3 bases and J gave up 8 bases; unmatched junction bases: 7. CDR1 and CDR2 from the germline V gene are SGDLS and YYNGEE. CDR3 amino acids: CASSALTGVGELFF. The CDR3 DNA is TGTGCCAGCAGCGCGCTAACAGGGGTTGGGGAGCTGTTTTTT.

The chain couples TRBV4-3 to TRBJ2-3; 7 bases map to TRBD2. The CDR3 totals 15 residues. CDR1 is LGHNA, CDR2 YSLEER, per germline. V was clipped by 3 bases and J by 2 bases; unmatched bases: 5. This CDR3 reads CASSHSGTNTDTQYF. The CDR3 bases are TGCGCCAGCAGCCACTCCGGGACTAACACAGATACGCAGTATTTT.

This sequence joins TRBV6-5 and TRBJ2-7, with a tentative D call TRBD1 (6 bases). Germline V gene lookup returns CDR1 MNHEY and CDR2 SVGAGI. This CDR3 is built from 13 residues. V lost 6 bases and J lost 0, with 9 bases in between. CDR3 region: CASRQGVSYEQYF. CDR3 bases: TGTGCCAGCAGACAGGGAGTCTCCTACGAGCAGTACTTC.

This chain connects TRBV7-3 to TRBJ2-7; 8 bases align to TRBD1. The V and J ends lost 5 bases and 1 base, in that order; junction bases with no gene match: 4. Germline assignment: CDR1 SGHTA and CDR2 FQGTGA. This CDR3 comprises 14 residues. The CDR3 bases are TGTGCCAGCAGCCTCCAGGGGGCGTCCTACGAGCAGTACTTC. Its protein product is CASSLQGASYEQYF.

The genes are TRBV6-1 and TRBJ2-1; D not resolved. From germline, CDR1 is MNHNS and CDR2 SASEGT. The V end lost 7 bases, the J end lost 10 bases, and 17 bases lay between the germline ends. The CDR3 extends over 13 amino acids. The chain's CDR3 is CASNLRATSEQFF. Written as DNA, the CDR3 is TGTGCCAGCAACTTACGAGCGACCTCCGAGCAGTTCTTC.

The V and J genes are TRBV4-3 and TRBJ2-1; 10 bases are a match to TRBD2. Germline CDR1 reads LGHNA; CDR2 reads YSLEER. J lost 9 bases, V lost 1 base, and 6 bases had no gene match. The CDR3 runs 15 residues. The CDR3 DNA reads as TGCGCCAGCAGCCAAGTGTCTAGCGGGAGTCTTGAGCAGTTCTTC. This codes for CASSQVSSGSLEQFF.

J is TRBJ1-5 and V is TRBV15; no firm D call. The CDR3 is 13 amino acids. Germline V gene data show CDR1 as LNHNV and CDR2 as YYDKDF (reference sequence). The V gene lost 3 bases and the J gene lost 6 bases, with 9 bases spanning the gap. CDR3 nucleotides: TGTGCCACCAGCAGCGTGGGAGGTCAGCCCCAGCATTTT. Translating gives CATSSVGGQPQHF.

This chain links TRBV3-1 (or the pseudogene TRBV3-2) with TRBJ2-7, with TRBD1 identical over 9 bases. Germline loops: CDR1 LGHDT, CDR2 YNNKEL (reference sequence). V lost 3 bases to trimming and J lost 3 bases; unmatched junction nucleotides: 9. The CDR3 runs to 16 residues. The CDR3 DNA reads as TGTGCCAGCAGCCACCCCGGGACAGGGCACAACTACGAGCAGTACTTC. Its translation is CASSHPGTGHNYEQYF.

The chain has TRBV18 and TRBJ1-4, with D unclear. V lost 1 base and J 6 bases, leaving 9 bases between the germline ends. Germline assignment: CDR1 KGHSH and CDR2 LQKENI. CDR3 length equals 14 residues. CDR3 amino acids: CASSPRTDYEKLFF. The CDR3 region has the DNA TGTGCCAGCTCACCACGCACAGATTATGAAAAACTGTTTTTT.

This sequence joins TRBV28 and TRBJ1-6; tentatively, D is TRBD1 (5 bases). Trimming cost V 3 bases and J 5 bases, with 11 bases left between them. Germline CDR1 is MDHEN and CDR2 is SYDVKM. This CDR3 contains 15 residues. The CDR3 loop reads CASSFGAGNNSPLHF. CDR3 DNA sequence: TGTGCCAGCAGTTTTGGGGCAGGGAATAATTCACCCCTCCACTTT.

The chain employs TRBV30 and TRBJ2-7; no reliable D call. V lost 0 bases to trimming and J lost 3 bases, with 9 bases between them. This CDR3 is built from 13 residues. CDR1 GTSNPN and CDR2 SVGIG come from the germline V gene (reference sequence). The CDR3 DNA reads as TGTGCCTGGAGTGTTAATCCGTACTACGAGCAGTACTTC. It codes for CAWSVNPYYEQYF.

This clone has a handful of counts. The chain employs TRBV5-1 and TRBJ1-1; D is unclear. The CDR3 is 14 amino acids. V lost 4 bases and J 5 bases, leaving 15 bases between the germline ends. Germline CDR1 SGHRS, CDR2 YFSETQ. CDR3 bases: TGCGCCAGCAGCACCCGGTCCGGGGAGACTGAAGCTTTCTTT. This translates into CASSTRSGETEAFF.

This sequence joins TRBV27 and TRBJ1-5, with 7 bases matching TRBD1. Trimming took 4 bases from V and 7 from J; bases not matched to a gene: 13. The CDR3 is 16 residues long. Germline V lookup: CDR1 MNHEY, CDR2 SMNVEV (reference sequence). The CDR3 nucleotides read TGTGCCAGCAGTTCCATGGTGACAGGGTCCGTCCAGCCCCAGCATTTT. It yields the protein CASSSMVTGSVQPQHF.

The chain links TRBV28 to TRBJ1-6, with TRBD1 matching over 7 bases. Germline V lookup: CDR1 MDHEN, CDR2 SYDVKM. The V gene end was trimmed by 2 bases and the J gene end by 7 bases; junction bases not matched to a gene: 8. The CDR3 is 16 residues long. The CDR3 spells CASSLPLATGNSPLHF. The CDR3 DNA is TGTGCCAGCAGTTTACCTTTGGCGACAGGGAATTCACCCCTCCACTTT.

A remark on this clone: In the same sample, other DNA sequences code for this CDR3. The rearrangement uses TRBV9 and TRBJ2-7; 11 nucleotides match TRBD1. Germline V gene sequence: CDR1 SGDLS, CDR2 YYNGEE. The CDR3 totals 15 residues. The J segment lost 2 bases and the V segment lost 0 bases, leaving 1 base of the junction unmatched. CDR3 bases: TGTGCCAGCAGCGTAGGGGGACAGGGGGCCTACGAGCAGTACTTC. This translates into CASSVGGQGAYEQYF. The full variable domain, with the rest looked up from reference TRBV9 and TRBJ2-7, is DSGVTQTPKHLITATGQRVTLRCSPRSGDLSVYWYQQSLDQGLQFLIQYYNGEERAKGNILERFSAQQFPDLHSELNLSSLELGDSALYFCASSVGGQGAYEQYFGPGTRLTVT.

The chain combines TRBV11-2 with TRBJ1-1; no definite D call. Trimming removed 5 bases at V and 10 bases at J, with 11 bases between. CDR1 is SGHAT, CDR2 FQNNGV, per germline. This CDR3 region has 11 residues. The CDR3 spells CASSPKGGAFF. CDR3 nucleotide sequence: TGTGCCAGCAGCCCAAAAGGAGGAGCTTTCTTT.

The V and J genes are TRBV6-5 and TRBJ2-5; 7 bases are a match to TRBD1. The CDR3 is made up of 14 amino acids. CDR1 and CDR2 (germline): MNHEY, SVGAGI. V shed 5 bases, J shed 3 bases, and the junction held 6 bases outside the gene matches. The chain's CDR3 is CASSPGTEKETQYF. The CDR3 DNA is TGTGCCAGCAGTCCCGGGACAGAAAAAGAGACCCAGTACTTC.

This sequence joins TRBV5-1 and TRBJ2-2; the D is unclear. The CDR3 covers 15 residues. The V and J ends lost 1 base and 6 bases respectively, with 13 bases between them. Germline V gene lookup returns CDR1 SGHRS and CDR2 YFSETQ. CDR3: CASSLSFSVAGELFF. The CDR3 region has the DNA TGCGCCAGCAGCTTGTCGTTTTCGGTTGCCGGGGAGCTGTTTTTT.

The chain recombines TRBV2 with TRBJ1-5; TRBD1 is a possible D gene (6 bases). Per the germline V gene, CDR1 is SNHLY and CDR2 is FYNNEI. Trimming removed 7 bases from V and 6 bases from J, with 13 bases in between. CDR3 length equals 13 residues. CDR3 nucleotide sequence: TGTGCCAGCACCGCAGGGGCAAGTCAGCCCCAGCATTTT. Protein product: CASTAGASQPQHF.

This clone was recorded only once. This sequence joins TRBV10-3 and TRBJ1-1; D call uncertain. This CDR3 comprises 13 residues. Germline CDR1 ENHRY, CDR2 SYGVKD. V lost 0 bases, J lost 4 bases, and 6 bases lay in between. The CDR3 is CAISESPSTEAFF. The CDR3 DNA sequence: TGTGCCATCAGTGAGTCACCGAGCACTGAAGCTTTCTTT.

The rearrangement links TRBV6-6 to TRBJ1-4; TRBD1 aligns across 8 bases. There are 14 residues in the CDR3. The junction had 10 bases not matched to a gene; V was cut back by 4 bases and J by 12 bases. Per the germline V gene, CDR1 is MNHNY and CDR2 is SVGAGI (reference sequence). CDR3 sequence reads: CASSSSRQGLELFF. The CDR3 nucleotides are TGTGCCAGCAGTTCGTCTAGACAGGGGCTAGAACTGTTTTTT.

The V call is TRBV14, the J call TRBJ1-4, with D unresolved. Trimming left V 4 bases short and J 5 bases short, with 8 bases between. The CDR3 sequence is 13 residues long. Per germline, CDR1 SGHDN and CDR2 FVKESK. The CDR3 here is CASSPRGNEKLFF. In DNA form, the CDR3 reads TGTGCCAGCAGCCCCCGGGGAAATGAAAAACTGTTTTTT.

This clone was seen a few times. The chain is built from TRBV29-1 and TRBJ1-6; 8 nucleotides align to TRBD1. From germline, CDR1 is SQVTM and CDR2 ANQGSEA. V trimming: 4 bases; J trimming: 7 bases; junction bases outside the gene matches: 3. The CDR3 covers 13 residues. DNA for the CDR3: TGCAGCGTTGGGGACAGGACCAATTCACCCCTCCACTTT. It translates to CSVGDRTNSPLHF.

This clone was detected only once. This CDR3 is missing its conserved last phenylalanine or tryptophan, likely due to a read error. No DNA is shown, since the ends of the CDR3 on it are uncertain; the CDR3 is the one TCRdb lists. CDR3: CASRLGLAGGK. V and J are TRBV5-1 and TRBJ2-7; TRBD2 is the table's D call and was not checked against the DNA. From germline, CDR1 is SGHRS and CDR2 YFSETQ. With termini counted, the CDR3 has 11 amino acids.

This chain connects TRBV27 to TRBJ1-4; 7 bases map to TRBD1. Trimming removed 6 bases from V and 7 bases from J; junction bases left unmatched: 11. This CDR3 has 15 residues. Germline CDR1 MNHEY, CDR2 SMNVEV (reference sequence). The CDR3, as DNA: TGTGCCAGCAGCCCAGACAGGGTGACGAGTGAAAAACTGTTTTTT. It codes for CASSPDRVTSEKLFF.